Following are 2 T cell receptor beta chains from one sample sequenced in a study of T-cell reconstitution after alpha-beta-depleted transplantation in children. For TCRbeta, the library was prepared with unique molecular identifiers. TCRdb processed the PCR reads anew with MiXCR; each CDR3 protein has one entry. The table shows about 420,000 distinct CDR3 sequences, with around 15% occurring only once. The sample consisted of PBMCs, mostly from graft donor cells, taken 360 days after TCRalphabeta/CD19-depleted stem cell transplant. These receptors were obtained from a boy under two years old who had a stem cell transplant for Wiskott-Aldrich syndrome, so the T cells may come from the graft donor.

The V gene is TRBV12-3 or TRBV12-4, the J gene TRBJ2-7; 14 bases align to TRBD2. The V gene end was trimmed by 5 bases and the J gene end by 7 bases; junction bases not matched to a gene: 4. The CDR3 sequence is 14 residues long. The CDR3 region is CASSTGTSGGEQYF. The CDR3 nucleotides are TGTGCCAGCAGTACCGGGACTAGCGGGGGAGAGCAGTACTTC.

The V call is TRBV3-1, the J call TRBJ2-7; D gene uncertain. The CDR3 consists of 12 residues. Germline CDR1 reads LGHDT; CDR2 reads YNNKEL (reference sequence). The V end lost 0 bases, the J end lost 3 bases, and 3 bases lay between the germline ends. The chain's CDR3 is CASSQEDYEQYF. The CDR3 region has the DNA TGTGCCAGCAGCCAAGAAGACTACGAGCAGTACTTC.